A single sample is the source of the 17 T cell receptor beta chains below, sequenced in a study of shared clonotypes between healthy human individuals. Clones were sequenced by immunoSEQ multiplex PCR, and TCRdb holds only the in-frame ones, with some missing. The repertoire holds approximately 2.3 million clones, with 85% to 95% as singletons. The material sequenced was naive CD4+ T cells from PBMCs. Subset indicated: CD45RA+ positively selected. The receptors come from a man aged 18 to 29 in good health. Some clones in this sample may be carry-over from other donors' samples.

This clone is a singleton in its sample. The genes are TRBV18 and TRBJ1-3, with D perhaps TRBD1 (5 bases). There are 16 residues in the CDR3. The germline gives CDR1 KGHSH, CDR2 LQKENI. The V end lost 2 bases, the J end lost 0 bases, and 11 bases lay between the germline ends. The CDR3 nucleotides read TGTGCCAGCTCACCAGTTGGCGGGGGCTCTGGAAACACCATATATTTT. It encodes CASSPVGGGSGNTIYF.

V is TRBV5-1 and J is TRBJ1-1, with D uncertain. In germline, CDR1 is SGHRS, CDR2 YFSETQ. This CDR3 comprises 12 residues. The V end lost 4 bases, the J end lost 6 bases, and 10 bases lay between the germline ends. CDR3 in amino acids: CASSAGQSEAFF. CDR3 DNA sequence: TGCGCCAGCAGCGCCGGCCAGTCTGAAGCTTTCTTT.

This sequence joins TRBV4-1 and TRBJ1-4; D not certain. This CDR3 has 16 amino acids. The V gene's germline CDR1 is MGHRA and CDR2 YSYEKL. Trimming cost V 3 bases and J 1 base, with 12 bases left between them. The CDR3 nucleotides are TGCGCCAGCAGCCAGGTCCGGGAGGGAACTAATGAAAAACTGTTTTTT. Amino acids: CASSQVREGTNEKLFF.

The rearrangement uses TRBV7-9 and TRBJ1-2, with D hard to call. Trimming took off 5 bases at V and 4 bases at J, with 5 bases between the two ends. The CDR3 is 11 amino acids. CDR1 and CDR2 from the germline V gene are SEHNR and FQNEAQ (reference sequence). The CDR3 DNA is TGTGCCAGCAGCCCCGTCTATGGCTACACCTTC. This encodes CASSPVYGYTF.

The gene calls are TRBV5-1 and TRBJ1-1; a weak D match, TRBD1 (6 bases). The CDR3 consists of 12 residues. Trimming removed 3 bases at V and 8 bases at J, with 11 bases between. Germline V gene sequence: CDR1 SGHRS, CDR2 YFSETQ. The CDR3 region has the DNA TGCGCCAGCAGCTACCCGGACAGAGAAGCTTTCTTT. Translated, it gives CASSYPDREAFF.

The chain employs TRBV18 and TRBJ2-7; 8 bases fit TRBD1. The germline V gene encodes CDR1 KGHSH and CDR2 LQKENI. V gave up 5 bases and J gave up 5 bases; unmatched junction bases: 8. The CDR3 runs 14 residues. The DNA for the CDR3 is TGTGCCAGCTCATTAGAACAGGGGGTCAACGAGCAGTACTTC. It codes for CASSLEQGVNEQYF.

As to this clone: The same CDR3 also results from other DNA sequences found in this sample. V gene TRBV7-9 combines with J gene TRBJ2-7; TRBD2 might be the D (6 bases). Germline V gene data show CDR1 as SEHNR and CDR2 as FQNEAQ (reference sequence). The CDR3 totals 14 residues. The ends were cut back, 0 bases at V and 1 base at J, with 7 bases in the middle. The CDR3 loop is CASSLAGGSYEQYF. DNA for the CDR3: TGTGCCAGCAGCTTAGCGGGGGGATCCTACGAGCAGTACTTC.

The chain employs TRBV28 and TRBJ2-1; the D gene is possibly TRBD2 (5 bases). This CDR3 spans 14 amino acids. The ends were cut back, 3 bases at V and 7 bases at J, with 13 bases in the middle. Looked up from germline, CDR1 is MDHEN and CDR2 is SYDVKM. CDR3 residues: CASSFRTPGNEQFF. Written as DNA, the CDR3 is TGTGCCAGCAGTTTTAGGACTCCTGGAAATGAGCAGTTCTTC.

The chain's CDR3 is CATRRANTEAFF. The CDR3 DNA follows: TGTGCCACCCGTCGTGCAAACACTGAAGCTTTCTTT. The chain has TRBV28 and TRBJ1-1; no reliable D call. CDR3 length: 12 amino acids. Trimming cost V 10 bases and J 2 bases, with 11 bases left between them. The V gene's germline CDR1 is MDHEN and CDR2 SYDVKM.

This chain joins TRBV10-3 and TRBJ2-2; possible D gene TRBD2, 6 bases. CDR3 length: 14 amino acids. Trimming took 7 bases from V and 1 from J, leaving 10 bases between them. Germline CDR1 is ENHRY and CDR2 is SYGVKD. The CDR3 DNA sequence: TGTGCCATCAACGGGGGTCGGAACACCGGGGAGCTGTTTTTT. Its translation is CAINGGRNTGELFF.

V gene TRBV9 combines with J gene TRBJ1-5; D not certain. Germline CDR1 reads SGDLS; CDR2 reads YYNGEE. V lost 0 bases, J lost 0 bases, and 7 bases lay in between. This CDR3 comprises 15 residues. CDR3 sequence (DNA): TGTGCCAGCAGCGTAGGGGTGGCTAGCAATCAGCCCCAGCATTTT. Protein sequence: CASSVGVASNQPQHF.

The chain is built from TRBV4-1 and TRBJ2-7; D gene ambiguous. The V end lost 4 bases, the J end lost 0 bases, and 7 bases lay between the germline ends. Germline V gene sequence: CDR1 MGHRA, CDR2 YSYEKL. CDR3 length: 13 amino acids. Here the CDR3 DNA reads TGCGCCAGCAGCCCGGGTAGCTCCTACGAGCAGTACTTC. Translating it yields CASSPGSSYEQYF.

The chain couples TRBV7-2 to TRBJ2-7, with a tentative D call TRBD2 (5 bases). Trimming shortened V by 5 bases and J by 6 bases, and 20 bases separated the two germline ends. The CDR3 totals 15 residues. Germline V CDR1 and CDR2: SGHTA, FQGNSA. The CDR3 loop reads CASSPFPPRVGEQYF. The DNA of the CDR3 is TGTGCCAGCAGCCCGTTTCCGCCGCGGGTTGGCGAGCAGTACTTC.

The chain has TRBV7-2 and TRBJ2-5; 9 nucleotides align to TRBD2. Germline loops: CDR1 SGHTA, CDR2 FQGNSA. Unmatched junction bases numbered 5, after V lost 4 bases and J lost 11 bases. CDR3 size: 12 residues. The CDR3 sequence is CASSWGLAVQYF. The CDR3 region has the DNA TGTGCCAGCAGCTGGGGACTAGCAGTTCAGTACTTC.

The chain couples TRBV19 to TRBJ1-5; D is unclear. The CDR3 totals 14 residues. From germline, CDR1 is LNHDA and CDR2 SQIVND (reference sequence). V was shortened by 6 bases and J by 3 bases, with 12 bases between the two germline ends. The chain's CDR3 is CASRLQGFNQPQHF. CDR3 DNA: TGTGCCAGTAGGCTCCAAGGGTTCAATCAGCCCCAGCATTTT.

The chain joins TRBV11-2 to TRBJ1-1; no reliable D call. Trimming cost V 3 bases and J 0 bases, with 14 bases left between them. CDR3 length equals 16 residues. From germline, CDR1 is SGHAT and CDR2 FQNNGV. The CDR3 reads CASSLRRNLMNTEAFF. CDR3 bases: TGTGCCAGCAGCTTGAGGAGGAACCTTATGAACACTGAAGCTTTCTTT.

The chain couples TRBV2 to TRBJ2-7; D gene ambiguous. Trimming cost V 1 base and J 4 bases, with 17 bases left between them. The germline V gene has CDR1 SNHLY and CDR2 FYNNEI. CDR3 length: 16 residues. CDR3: CASSEGVGRNGYEQYF. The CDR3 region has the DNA TGTGCCAGCAGTGAAGGCGTCGGGCGAAACGGGTACGAGCAGTACTTC.